Below, 8 T cell receptor beta chains from the same sample are listed, as sequenced in a study of OX40 agonist ivuxolimab in advanced cancers. The method was immunoSEQ multiplex PCR; TCRdb's version includes in-frame clones alone and lacks a portion of them. The sample contains approximately 45,000 clones, about 86% of which appear only once. The specimen comprised CD4+ or CD8+ T cells sorted from blood, sampled in a trial of the OX40 agonist ivuxolimab. The receptor source for this set is an adult with an advanced solid tumor such as melanoma, head and neck, liver or kidney cancer.

The chain combines TRBV4-3 with TRBJ1-2; a possible D gene is TRBD1 (5 bases). Germline V gene sequence: CDR1 LGHNA, CDR2 YSLEER. The germline V and J ends were trimmed by 0 bases and 7 bases, with 12 bases remaining between them. This CDR3 is built from 14 residues. CDR3 in amino acids: CASSQDEGFGGYTF. Here the CDR3 DNA reads TGCGCCAGCAGCCAAGATGAGGGGTTCGGTGGCTACACCTTC.

CDR3 loop: CASSLGAGYYEQYF. In nucleotides, the CDR3 is TGTGCCAGCAGTTTAGGAGCGGGATACTACGAGCAGTACTTC. The chain couples TRBV27 to TRBJ2-7; 7 bases are a match to TRBD2. The CDR3 is made up of 14 amino acids. After removal of 2 bases from V and 3 bases from J, the junction contained 4 bases not matched to a gene. CDR1 is MNHEY and CDR2 is SMNVEV in the germline V gene (reference sequence).

The gene calls are TRBV27 and TRBJ2-1; D is undetermined. Germline V gives CDR1 MNHEY, CDR2 SMNVEV (reference sequence). The CDR3 length is 13 residues. Trimming pared 2 bases from V and 5 bases from J, leaving 7 bases between. CDR3: CASSLKMDNEQFF. The CDR3 DNA is TGTGCCAGCAGTTTAAAGATGGACAATGAGCAGTTCTTC.

This chain connects TRBV5-1 to TRBJ1-1; 9 positions match TRBD1. J gave up 8 bases and V 3 bases, and 2 bases lay outside the gene matches. CDR1 is SGHRS and CDR2 is YFSETQ in the germline V gene. The CDR3 has 12 residues. The DNA of the CDR3 is TGCGCCAGCAGCTCAGGGACAGGGGAAGCTTTCTTT. The encoded protein is CASSSGTGEAFF.

The CDR3 sequence is CASSGERALGGWTEAFF. CDR3 nucleotide sequence: TGTGCCAGCAGCGGAGAGAGGGCCCTCGGGGGATGGACTGAAGCTTTCTTT. The rearrangement uses TRBV11-1 and TRBJ1-1; possible D gene TRBD1, 5 bases. Between the trimmed V and J ends, which lost 5 bases and 5 bases, there was a span of 24 bases. The CDR3 is 17 amino acids. Germline V gene data show CDR1 as SGHAT and CDR2 as FQDESV (reference sequence).

Notes on this clone: The junction differs from germline at one of its ends, possibly a read error. The chain couples TRBV4-2 to TRBJ2-6; no clear D gene. The CDR3 length is 13 residues. Germline CDR1 LGHNA, CDR2 YNFKEQ. The CDR3 spells CASSQDTAGPLAF. The CDR3 DNA reads as TGTGCCAGCAGCCAAGATACCGCAGGCCCCTTGGCTTTC.

The chain has TRBV19 and TRBJ1-1; 7 bases match TRBD1. Germline CDR1 reads LNHDA; CDR2 reads SQIVND (reference sequence). V was pared by 5 bases and J by 0 bases, with 3 bases of the junction left unmatched. The CDR3 consists of 14 residues. Here the CDR3 DNA reads TGTGCCAGTAGTGACAGGGAGATGAACACTGAAGCTTTCTTT. This gives the protein CASSDREMNTEAFF.

This clone was counted a single time. CDR3 in amino acids: CASSLVASNTGELFF. CDR3 nucleotide sequence: TGTGCCAGCAGCTTAGTGGCGTCGAACACCGGGGAGCTGTTTTTT. This chain connects TRBV13 to TRBJ2-2; D uncertain. V was shortened by 1 base and J by 0 bases, with 6 bases between the two germline ends. This CDR3 contains 15 residues. Germline CDR1 PRHDT, CDR2 FYEKMQ (reference sequence). Full variable domain (rest looked up from reference TRBV13 and TRBJ2-2): AAGVIQSPRHLIKEKRETATLKCYPIPRHDTVYWYQQGPGQDPQFLISFYEKMQSDKGSIPDRFSAQQFSDYHSELNMSSLELGDSALYFCASSLVASNTGELFFGEGSRLTVL.